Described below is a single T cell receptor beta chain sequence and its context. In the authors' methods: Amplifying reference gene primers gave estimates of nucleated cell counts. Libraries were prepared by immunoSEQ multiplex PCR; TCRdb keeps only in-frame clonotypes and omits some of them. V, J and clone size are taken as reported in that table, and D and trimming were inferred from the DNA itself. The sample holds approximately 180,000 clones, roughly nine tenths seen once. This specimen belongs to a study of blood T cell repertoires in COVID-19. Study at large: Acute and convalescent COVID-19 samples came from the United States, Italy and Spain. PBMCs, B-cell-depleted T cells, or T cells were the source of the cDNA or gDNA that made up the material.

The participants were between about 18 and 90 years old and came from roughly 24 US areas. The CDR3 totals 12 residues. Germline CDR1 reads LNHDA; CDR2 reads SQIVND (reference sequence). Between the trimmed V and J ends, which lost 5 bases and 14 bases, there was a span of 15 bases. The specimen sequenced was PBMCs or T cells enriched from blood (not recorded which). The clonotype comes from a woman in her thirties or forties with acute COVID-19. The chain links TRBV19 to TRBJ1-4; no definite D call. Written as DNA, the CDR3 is TGTGCCAGTAGTCCTCCCCCCGGGAACCTGTTTTTT. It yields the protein CASSPPPGNLFF.